This TCR beta chain appears in the sequencing data of a study of blood T cell repertoires in COVID-19 (dated by TCRdb to the early 2020s). Broadly, across the study: Samples from collaborators originated in the United States, Italy and Spain and spanned both the acute and convalescent phases of COVID-19. A freely available public database, intended as a resource for researchers studying the immune response to SARS-CoV-2, is where the repertoires were released. Nearly every sample came with metadata listing a de-identified subject ID, COVID-19 status, age in years and sex. Where HLA class I and class II types were available, the types were taken from metadata supplied by the sample provider, not from assay-based typing. Samples were obtained from the ongoing ImmuneRACE study (first 160 participants) and from about 1,300 subjects provided by 6 global collaborators. The dataset comprised deeply sampled blood TCRbeta repertoires from subjects exposed to, actively infected with, or recovered from COVID-19. The material from the prospective study consisted of cDNA or gDNA derived from T cells, B-cell-depleted T cells, or PBMCs.

CDR1 and CDR2, per the germline V gene (reference sequence), are SGHNT and YYREEE. V is cut by 5 bases and J by 2 bases, and the space between the germline ends is 14 bases. The CDR3 has 14 amino acids, counting the end cysteine and phenylalanine. The CDR3 DNA has 42 bases and is translated from base 1. The immunoSEQ Assay, a bias-controlled multiplex PCR, was used to amplify TCRbeta CDR3 regions from genomic DNA. The authors' analysis ran thus. Within the assay, amplification of reference gene primers was used to estimate how many nucleated cells each sample contained. Sequence reads were collapsed and filtered to measure the absolute abundance of every unique TCRbeta CDR3 rearrangement. Productive Simpson clonality was computed per sample as the square root of Simpson's diversity index over productive rearrangements. Sourced from immuneACCESS, this table was stored by TCRdb with only in-frame sequences that have V and J called. A share of the clones is absent; for the studies checked, an unresolved V gene accounts for under half, and the remainder has no known explanation. The DNA gave D and trimming, while V, J and clone size come from that table. This sample is represented by about 180,000 clones; around 88% of them were singletons. The ten largest clones take up approximately 4% of the sample.

About this clone itself: Its antigen is currently not known. Within one base of it there is no much larger clone, and no base qualities were kept.

Study-level results and caveats: How much clinical and demographic metadata was included differed by source and by participant, and the metadata was provided uncurated.

Collaborating institutions collected whole blood in K2EDTA tubes following their own protocols. For TCRbeta analysis, collaborators shipped samples in one of three forms: frozen whole blood, isolated PBMCs, or DNA extracted from either of those sample types. Sequencing used peripheral blood. This sequence originates from a woman in her 30s with acute or convalescent COVID-19. The rearranged segments are TRBV5-4 and TRBJ2-7; TRBD2 is a possible D gene, resting on 6 matching bases. The nucleotide sequence is TGTGCCAGCAGTCTGGAGGGTTCGGCCTACGAGCAGTACTTC. Protein translation: CASSLEGSAYEQYF. The full variable domain, with segments outside the CDR3 supplied by the reference TRBV5-4 and TRBJ2-7 proteins, appears as ETGVTQSPTHLIKTRGQQVTLRCSSQSGHNTVSWYQQALGQGPQFIFQYYREEENGRGNFPPRFSGLQFPNYSSELNVNALELDDSALYLCASSLEGSAYEQYFGPGTRLTVT.